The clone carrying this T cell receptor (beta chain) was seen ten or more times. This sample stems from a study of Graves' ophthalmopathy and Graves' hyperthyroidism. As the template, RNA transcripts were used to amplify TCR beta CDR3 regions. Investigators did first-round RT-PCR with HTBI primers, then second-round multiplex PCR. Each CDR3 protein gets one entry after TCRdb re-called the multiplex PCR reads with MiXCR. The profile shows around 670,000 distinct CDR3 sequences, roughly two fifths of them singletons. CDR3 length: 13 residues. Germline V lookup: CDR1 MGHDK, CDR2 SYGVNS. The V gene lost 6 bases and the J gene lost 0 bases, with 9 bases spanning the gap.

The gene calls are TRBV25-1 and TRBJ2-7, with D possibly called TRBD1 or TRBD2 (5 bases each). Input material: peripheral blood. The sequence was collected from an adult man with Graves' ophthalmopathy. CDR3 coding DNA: TGTGCCAGCAGCCGGGGACCCTCCTACGAGCAGTACTTC. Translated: CASSRGPSYEQYF.